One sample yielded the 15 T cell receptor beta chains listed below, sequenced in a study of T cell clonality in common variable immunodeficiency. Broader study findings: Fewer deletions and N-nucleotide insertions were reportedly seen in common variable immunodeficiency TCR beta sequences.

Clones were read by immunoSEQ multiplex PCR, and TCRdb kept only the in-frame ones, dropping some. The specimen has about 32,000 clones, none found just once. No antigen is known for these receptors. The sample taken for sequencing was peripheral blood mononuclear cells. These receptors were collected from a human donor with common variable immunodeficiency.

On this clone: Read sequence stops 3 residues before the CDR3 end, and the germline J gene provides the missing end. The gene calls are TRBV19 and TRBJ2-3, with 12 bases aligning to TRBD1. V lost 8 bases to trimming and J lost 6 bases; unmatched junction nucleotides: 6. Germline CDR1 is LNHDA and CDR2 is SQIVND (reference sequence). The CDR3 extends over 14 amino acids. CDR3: CASAGQGARDTQYF. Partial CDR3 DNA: TGTGCCAGTGCGGGACAGGGGGCGCGGGATACG.

The CDR3 is CASSTQGWTGELFF. The sequenced part of the CDR3 DNA is TGTGCCAGTAGTACGCAGGGATGGACCGGGGAG. The genes are TRBV19 and TRBJ2-2, with D maybe TRBD1 (5 bases). From the germline J gene comes the end of the CDR3, since the read stops 3 residues before it. V was shortened by 4 bases and J by 5 bases, with 11 bases between the two germline ends. Germline CDR1 LNHDA, CDR2 SQIVND (reference sequence). This CDR3 has 14 amino acids.

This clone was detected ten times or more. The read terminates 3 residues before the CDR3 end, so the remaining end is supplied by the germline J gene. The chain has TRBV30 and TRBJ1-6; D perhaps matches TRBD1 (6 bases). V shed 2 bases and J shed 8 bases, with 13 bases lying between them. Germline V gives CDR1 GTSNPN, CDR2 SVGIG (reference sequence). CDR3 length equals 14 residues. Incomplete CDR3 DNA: TGTGCCTGGAGTCTCAGGGGTTGGGATTCACCC. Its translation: CAWSLRGWDSP. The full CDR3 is CAWSLRGWDSPLHF.

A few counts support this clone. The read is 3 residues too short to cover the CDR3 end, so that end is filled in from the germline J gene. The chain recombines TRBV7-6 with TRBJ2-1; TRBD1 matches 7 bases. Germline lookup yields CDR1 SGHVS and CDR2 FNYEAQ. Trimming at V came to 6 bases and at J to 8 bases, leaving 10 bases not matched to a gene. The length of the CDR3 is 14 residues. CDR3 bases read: TGTGCCAGCAGTTACAGGGGCCACTCAGATGAG. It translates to CASSYRGHSDE. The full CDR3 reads CASSYRGHSDEQFF.

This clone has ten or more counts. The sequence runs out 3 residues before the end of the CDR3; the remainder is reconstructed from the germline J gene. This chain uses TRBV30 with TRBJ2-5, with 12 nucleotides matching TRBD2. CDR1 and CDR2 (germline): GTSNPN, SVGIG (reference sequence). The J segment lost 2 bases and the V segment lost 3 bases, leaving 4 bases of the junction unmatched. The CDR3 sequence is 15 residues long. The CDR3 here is CAWSRTSGEQETQYF. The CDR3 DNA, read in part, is TGTGCCTGGAGCAGGACTAGCGGGGAGCAAGAGACC.

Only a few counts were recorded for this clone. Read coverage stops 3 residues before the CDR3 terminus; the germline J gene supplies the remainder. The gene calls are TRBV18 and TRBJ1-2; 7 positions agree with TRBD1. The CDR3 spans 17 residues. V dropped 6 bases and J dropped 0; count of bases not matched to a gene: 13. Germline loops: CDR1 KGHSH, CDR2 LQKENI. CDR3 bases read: TGTGCCAGCTCCCGGGGGGGACAGAGAATTACTAACTATGGC. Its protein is CASSRGGQRITNYG. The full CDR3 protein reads CASSRGGQRITNYGYTF. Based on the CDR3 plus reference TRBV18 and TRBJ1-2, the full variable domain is NAGVMQNPRHLVRRRGQEARLRCSPMKGHSHVYWYRQLPEEGLKFMVYLQKENIIDESGMPKERFSAEFPKEGPSILRIQQVVRGDSAAYFCASSRGGQRITNYGYTFGSGTRLTVV.

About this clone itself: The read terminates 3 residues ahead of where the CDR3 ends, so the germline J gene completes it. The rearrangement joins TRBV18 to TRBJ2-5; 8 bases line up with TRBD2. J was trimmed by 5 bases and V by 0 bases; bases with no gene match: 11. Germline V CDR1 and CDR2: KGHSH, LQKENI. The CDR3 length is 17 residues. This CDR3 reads CASSPPTGGLSGETQYF. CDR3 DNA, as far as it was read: TGTGCCAGCTCACCACCGACGGGGGGGCTGTCAGGGGAGACC.

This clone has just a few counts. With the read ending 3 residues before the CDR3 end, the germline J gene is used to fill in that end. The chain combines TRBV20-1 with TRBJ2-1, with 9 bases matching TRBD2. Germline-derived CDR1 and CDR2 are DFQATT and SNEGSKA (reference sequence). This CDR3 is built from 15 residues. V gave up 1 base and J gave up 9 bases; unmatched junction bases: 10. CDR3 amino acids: CSARVQGGGAGEQFF. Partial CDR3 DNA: TGCAGTGCTAGAGTACAAGGCGGGGGGGCTGGTGAG.

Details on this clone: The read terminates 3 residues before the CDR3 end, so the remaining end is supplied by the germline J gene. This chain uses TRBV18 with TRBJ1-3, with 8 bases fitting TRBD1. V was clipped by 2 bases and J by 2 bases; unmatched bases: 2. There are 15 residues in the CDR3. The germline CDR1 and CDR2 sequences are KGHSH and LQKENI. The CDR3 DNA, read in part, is TGTGCCAGCTCACCAACGACAGGGGCTGGAAACACC. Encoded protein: CASSPTTGAGNT. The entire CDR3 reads CASSPTTGAGNTIYF.

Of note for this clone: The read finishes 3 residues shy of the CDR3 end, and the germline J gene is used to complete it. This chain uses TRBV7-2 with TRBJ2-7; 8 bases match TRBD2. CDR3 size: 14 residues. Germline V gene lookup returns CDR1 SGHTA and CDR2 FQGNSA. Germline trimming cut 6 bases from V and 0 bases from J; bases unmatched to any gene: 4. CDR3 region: CASSSGGSSYEQYF. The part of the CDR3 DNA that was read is TGTGCCAGCAGTTCGGGGGGGAGCTCCTACGAG.

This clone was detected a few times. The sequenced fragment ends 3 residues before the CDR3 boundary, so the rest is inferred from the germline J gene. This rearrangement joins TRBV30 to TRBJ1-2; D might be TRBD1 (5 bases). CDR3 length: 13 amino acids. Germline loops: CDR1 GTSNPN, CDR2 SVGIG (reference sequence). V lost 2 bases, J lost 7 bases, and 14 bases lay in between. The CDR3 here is CAWSQGERGGYTF. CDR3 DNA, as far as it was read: TGTGCCTGGAGTCAAGGGGAAAGGGGTGGC.

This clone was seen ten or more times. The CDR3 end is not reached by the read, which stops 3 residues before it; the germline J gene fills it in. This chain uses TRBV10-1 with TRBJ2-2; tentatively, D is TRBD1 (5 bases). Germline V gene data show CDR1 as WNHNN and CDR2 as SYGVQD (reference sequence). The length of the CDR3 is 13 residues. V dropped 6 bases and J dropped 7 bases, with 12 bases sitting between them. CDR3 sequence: CASRDRQGGELFF. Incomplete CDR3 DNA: TGCGCCAGCAGAGATCGGCAGGGCGGGGAG.

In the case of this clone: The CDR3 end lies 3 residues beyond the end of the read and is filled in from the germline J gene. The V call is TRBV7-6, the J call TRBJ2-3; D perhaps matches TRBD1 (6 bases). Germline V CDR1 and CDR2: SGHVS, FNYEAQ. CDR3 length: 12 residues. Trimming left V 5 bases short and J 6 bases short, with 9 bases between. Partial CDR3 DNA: TGTGCCAGCAGCGTCACAGGGGATACG. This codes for CASSVTGDT. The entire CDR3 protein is CASSVTGDTQYF.

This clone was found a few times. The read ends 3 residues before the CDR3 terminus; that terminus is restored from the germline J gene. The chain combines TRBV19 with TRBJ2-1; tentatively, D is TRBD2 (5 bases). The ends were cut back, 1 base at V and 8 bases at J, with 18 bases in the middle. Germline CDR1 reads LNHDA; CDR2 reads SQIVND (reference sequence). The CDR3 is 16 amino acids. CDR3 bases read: TGTGCCAGTAGTATAGTTCGGGGTTCTAAAGCGGATGAG. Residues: CASSIVRGSKADE. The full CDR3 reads CASSIVRGSKADEQFF.

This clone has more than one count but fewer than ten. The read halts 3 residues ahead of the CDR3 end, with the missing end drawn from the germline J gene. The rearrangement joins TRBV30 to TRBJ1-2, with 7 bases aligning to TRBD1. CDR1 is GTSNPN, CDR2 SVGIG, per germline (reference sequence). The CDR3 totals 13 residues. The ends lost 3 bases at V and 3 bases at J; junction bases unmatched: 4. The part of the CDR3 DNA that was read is TGTGCCTGGAGCGCGGGACAGCACTATGGC. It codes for CAWSAGQHYG. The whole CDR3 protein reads CAWSAGQHYGYTF.